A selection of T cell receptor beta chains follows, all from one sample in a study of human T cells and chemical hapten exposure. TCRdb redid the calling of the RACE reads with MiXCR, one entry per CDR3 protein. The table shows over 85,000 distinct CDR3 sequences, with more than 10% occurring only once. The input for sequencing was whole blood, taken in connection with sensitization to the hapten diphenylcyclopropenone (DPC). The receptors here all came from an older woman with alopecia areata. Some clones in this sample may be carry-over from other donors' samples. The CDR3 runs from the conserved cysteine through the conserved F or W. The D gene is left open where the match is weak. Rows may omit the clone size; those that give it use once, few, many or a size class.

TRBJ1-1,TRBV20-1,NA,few,CSARSGDWNTEAFF,TGCAGTGCTAGATCCGGGGACTGGAACACTGAAGCTTTCTTT
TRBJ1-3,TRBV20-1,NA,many,CSASAGNTIYF,TGCAGTGCTAGTGCTGGAAACACCATATATTTT
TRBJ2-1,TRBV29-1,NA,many,CSAPTTGLHYNEQFF,TGCAGCGCCCCTACAACAGGTCTCCATTACAATGAGCAGTTCTTC
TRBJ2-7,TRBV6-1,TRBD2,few,CASRLAGRAYEQYF,TGTGCCAGCAGACTAGCGGGGCGTGCCTACGAGCAGTACTTC
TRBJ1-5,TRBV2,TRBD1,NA,CASSVDRVHQPQHF,TGTGCCAGCAGCGTGGACAGGGTCCATCAGCCCCAGCATTTT
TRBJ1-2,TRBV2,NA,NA,CASRMGALPNYGYTF,TGTGCCAGCCGAATGGGGGCGCTTCCTAACTATGGCTACACCTTC
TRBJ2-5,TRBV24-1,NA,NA,CATSDLETQYF,TGTGCCACCAGTGATTTGGAGACCCAGTACTTC
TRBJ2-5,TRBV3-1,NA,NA,CASSQGRTSREETQYF,TGTGCCAGCAGCCAGGGCCGTACCTCACGAGAAGAGACCCAGTACTTC
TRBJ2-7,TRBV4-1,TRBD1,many,CASSQEETGVYEQYF,TGCGCCAGCAGCCAAGAAGAGACAGGGGTCTACGAGCAGTACTTC
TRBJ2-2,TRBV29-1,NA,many,CSANTGTANTGELFF,TGCAGCGCGAATACCGGGACGGCGAACACCGGGGAGCTGTTTTTT
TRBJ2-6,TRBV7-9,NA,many,CASSSVPSGANVLTF,TGTGCCAGCAGCTCCGTTCCCTCTGGGGCCAACGTCCTGACTTTC
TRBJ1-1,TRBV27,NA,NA,CASSYPYWRSWTEAFF,TGTGCCAGCAGTTACCCCTACTGGAGATCATGGACTGAAGCTTTCTTT
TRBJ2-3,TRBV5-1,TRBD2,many,CASNFIAGGTDTQYF,TGCGCCAGCAACTTCATAGCGGGGGGCACAGATACGCAGTATTTT
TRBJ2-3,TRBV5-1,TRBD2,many,CASSLSGGSTDTQYF,TGCGCCAGCAGCTTAAGCGGGGGGAGCACAGATACGCAGTATTTT
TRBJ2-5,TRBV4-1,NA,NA,CASSQVFQRADKETQYF,TGCGCCAGCAGCCAAGTTTTCCAGCGGGCTGATAAAGAGACCCAGTACTTC
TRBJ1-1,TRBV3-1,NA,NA,CASSLSGVRVAFF,TGTGCCAGCAGCCTATCAGGGGTTCGGGTAGCTTTCTTT
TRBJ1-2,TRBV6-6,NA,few,CASKENEWGGYTF,TGTGCCAGCAAAGAAAATGAGTGGGGAGGCTACACCTTC
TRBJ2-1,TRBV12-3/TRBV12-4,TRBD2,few,CASWLAGAREQFF,TGTGCCAGCTGGCTAGCGGGGGCGCGTGAGCAGTTCTTC
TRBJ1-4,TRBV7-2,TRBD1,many,CASSFQRTGGEKLFF,TGTGCCAGCAGTTTTCAAAGGACAGGTGGCGAAAAACTGTTTTTT
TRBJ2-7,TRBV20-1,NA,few,CSARRTQRASFEQYF,TGCAGTGCCCGCCGGACGCAGCGGGCTTCTTTTGAGCAGTACTTC
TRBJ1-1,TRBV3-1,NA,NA,CASSQLEFAEAFF,TGTGCCAGCAGCCAACTGGAGTTTGCTGAAGCTTTCTTT
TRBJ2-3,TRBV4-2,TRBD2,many,CASSQELAVDTDTQYF,TGTGCCAGCAGCCAAGAACTAGCGGTCGACACAGATACGCAGTATTTT
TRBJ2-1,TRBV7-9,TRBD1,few,CASSPSTGTGAYNEQFF,TGTGCCAGCAGTCCTTCCACCGGGACAGGAGCCTACAATGAGCAGTTCTTC
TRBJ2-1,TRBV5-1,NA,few,CASYGEASNEQFF,TGCGCCAGCTACGGGGAAGCGAGCAATGAGCAGTTCTTC
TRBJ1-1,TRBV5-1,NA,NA,CASSPQGRNTEAFF,TGCGCCAGCAGCCCCCAAGGAAGGAACACTGAAGCTTTCTTT
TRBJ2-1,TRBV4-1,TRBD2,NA,CASSHEGLAGGRLRDNEQFF,TGCGCCAGCAGCCATGAAGGACTAGCGGGGGGCCGCCTGAGGGACAATGAGCAGTTCTTC
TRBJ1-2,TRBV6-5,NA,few,CASSPTPNGVYGYTF,TGTGCCAGCAGCCCTACTCCCAATGGGGTTTATGGCTACACCTTC
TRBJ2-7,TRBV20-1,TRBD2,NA,CSAQRTSGNYEQYF,TGCAGTGCTCAACGGACTAGCGGCAACTACGAGCAGTACTTC